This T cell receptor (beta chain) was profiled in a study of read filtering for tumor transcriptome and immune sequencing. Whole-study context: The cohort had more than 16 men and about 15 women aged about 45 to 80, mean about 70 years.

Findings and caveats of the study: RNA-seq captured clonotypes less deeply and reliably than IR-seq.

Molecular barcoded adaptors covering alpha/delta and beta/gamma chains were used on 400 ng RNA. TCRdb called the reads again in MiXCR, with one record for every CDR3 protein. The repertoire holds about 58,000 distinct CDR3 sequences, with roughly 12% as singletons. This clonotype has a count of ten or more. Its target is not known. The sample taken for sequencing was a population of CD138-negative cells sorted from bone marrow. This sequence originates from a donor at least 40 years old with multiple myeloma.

CDR3 loop: CASSQYDGTNTEAFF. The CDR3 nucleotides read TGTGCCAGCAGTCAATACGACGGTACGAACACTGAAGCTTTCTTT. The rearrangement uses TRBV28 and TRBJ1-1; D is undetermined. Germline CDR1 and CDR2: MDHEN and SYDVKM. The germline V and J ends were trimmed by 5 bases and 1 base, with 14 bases remaining between them. This CDR3 is 15 amino acids long.